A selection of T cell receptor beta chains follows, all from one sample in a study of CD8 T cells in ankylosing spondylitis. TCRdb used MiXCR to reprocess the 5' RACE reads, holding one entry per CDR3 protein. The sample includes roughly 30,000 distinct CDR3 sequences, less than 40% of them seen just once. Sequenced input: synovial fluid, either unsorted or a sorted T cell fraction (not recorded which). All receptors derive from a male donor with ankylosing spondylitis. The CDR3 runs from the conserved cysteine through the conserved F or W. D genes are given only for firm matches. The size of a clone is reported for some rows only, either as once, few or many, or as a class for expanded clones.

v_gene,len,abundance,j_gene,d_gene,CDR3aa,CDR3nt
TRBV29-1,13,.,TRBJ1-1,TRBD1,CSVGEQGLPEAFF,TGCAGCGTCGGAGAACAGGGGCTCCCTGAAGCTTTCTTT
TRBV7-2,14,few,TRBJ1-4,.,CASSPGLPPEKLFF,TGTGCCAGCAGCCCGGGACTCCCTCCTGAAAAACTGTTTTTT
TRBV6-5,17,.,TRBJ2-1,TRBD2,CASSFLAGTSDVNEQFF,TGTGCCAGCAGTTTTTTAGCCGGGACTAGCGACGTCAATGAGCAGTTCTTC
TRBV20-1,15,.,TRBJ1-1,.,CSARDLQVGDTEAFF,TGCAGTGCTAGAGACCTACAGGTGGGGGACACTGAAGCTTTCTTT
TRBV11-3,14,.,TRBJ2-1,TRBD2,CASSSQRGHNEQFF,TGTGCCAGCAGCTCCCAGCGGGGGCACAATGAGCAGTTCTTC
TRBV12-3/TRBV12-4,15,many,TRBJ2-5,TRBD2,CASSLTSGRAETQYF,TGTGCCAGCAGCCTAACTAGCGGGAGGGCAGAGACCCAGTACTTC
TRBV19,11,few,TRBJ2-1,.,CASSRVDEQFF,TGTGCCAGTAGTAGGGTGGATGAGCAGTTCTTC
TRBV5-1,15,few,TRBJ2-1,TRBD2,CASSPDGLALNEQFF,TGCGCCAGCAGCCCGGATGGACTAGCGCTCAATGAGCAGTTCTTC
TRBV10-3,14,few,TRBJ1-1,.,CAISESGGATEAFF,TGTGCCATCAGTGAGTCGGGGGGGGCGACTGAAGCTTTCTTT
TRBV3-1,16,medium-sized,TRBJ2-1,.,CASSPDLYSSYNEQFF,TGTGCCAGCAGCCCGGACTTGTATTCCTCCTACAATGAGCAGTTCTTC
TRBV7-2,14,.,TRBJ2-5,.,CASSKGLQQETQYF,TGTGCCAGCAGCAAGGGACTCCAACAAGAGACCCAGTACTTC
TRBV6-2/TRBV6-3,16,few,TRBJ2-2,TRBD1,CASSYSETTGNGELFF,TGTGCCAGCAGTTACTCAGAAACGACAGGGAACGGGGAGCTGTTTTTT
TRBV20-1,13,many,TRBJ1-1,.,CSAEQGWLAEAFF,TGCAGTGCAGAACAGGGTTGGTTGGCTGAAGCTTTCTTT
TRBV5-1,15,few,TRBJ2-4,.,CASSINGFVKNIQYF,TGCGCCAGCAGCATAAATGGGTTTGTCAAAAACATTCAGTACTTC
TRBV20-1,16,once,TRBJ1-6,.,CSARDFRVSDNSPLHF,TGCAGTGCTAGAGATTTTAGGGTTTCTGATAATTCACCCCTCCACTTT
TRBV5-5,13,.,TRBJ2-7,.,CASTPGFSYEQYF,TGTGCCAGCACCCCCGGGTTCTCCTACGAGCAGTACTTC
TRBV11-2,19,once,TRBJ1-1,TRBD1,CASSFPREDRVYMNTEAFF,TGTGCCAGCAGCTTCCCGCGTGAGGACAGGGTTTACATGAACACTGAAGCTTTCTTT
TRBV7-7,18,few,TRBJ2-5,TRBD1,CASSFYWTGEGDQETQYF,TGTGCCAGCAGCTTCTACTGGACAGGGGAAGGGGACCAAGAGACCCAGTACTTC
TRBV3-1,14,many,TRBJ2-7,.,CASSQDEVPYEQYF,TGTGCCAGCAGCCAAGATGAAGTACCCTACGAGCAGTACTTC
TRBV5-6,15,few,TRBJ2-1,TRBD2,CASSLGPGTSNEQFF,TGTGCCAGCAGCTTGGGCCCAGGGACTAGCAATGAGCAGTTCTTC
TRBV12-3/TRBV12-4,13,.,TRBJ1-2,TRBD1,CASSGTAYYGYTF,TGTGCCAGCAGCGGGACAGCGTACTATGGCTACACCTTC
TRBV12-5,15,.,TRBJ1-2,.,CASGPDGGLNYGYTF,TGTGCTAGTGGTCCCGATGGGGGGCTAAACTATGGCTACACCTTC
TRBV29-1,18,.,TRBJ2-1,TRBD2,CSVEGETSGRAGGNEQFF,TGCAGCGTTGAAGGCGAGACTAGCGGGAGGGCCGGTGGCAATGAGCAGTTCTTC
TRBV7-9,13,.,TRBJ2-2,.,CASSSANTGELFF,TGTGCCAGCAGTTCAGCGAACACCGGGGAGCTGTTTTTT
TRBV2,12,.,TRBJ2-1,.,CASIYVDNEQFF,TGTGCCAGCATCTACGTGGACAATGAGCAGTTCTTC
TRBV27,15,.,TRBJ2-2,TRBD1,CASSFGTGGLGELFF,TGTGCCAGCAGTTTCGGGACAGGGGGCTTGGGGGAGCTGTTTTTT
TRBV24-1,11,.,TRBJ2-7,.,CATSDSYEQYF,TGTGCCACCAGTGATTCGTACGAGCAGTACTTC
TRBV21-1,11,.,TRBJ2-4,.,CASWEVRIQYF,TGTGCCAGCTGGGAAGTACGAATTCAGTACTTC
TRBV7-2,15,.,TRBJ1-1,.,CASSVHRSMNTEAFF,TGTGCCAGCAGCGTCCACAGGAGTATGAACACTGAAGCTTTCTTT
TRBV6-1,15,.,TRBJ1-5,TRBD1,CASRMTGDSNQPQHF,TGTGCCAGCAGGATGACAGGGGATAGCAATCAGCCCCAGCATTTT
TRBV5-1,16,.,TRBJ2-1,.,CASSLAPAELYNEQFF,TGCGCCAGCAGCTTGGCCCCAGCGGAGCTCTACAATGAGCAGTTCTTC
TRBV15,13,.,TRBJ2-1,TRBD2,CATGLAGGNEQFF,TGTGCCACCGGACTAGCGGGGGGCAATGAGCAGTTCTTC
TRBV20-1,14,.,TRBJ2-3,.,CSARDRGAQDTQYF,TGCAGTGCTAGAGATCGGGGGGCGCAAGATACGCAGTATTTT
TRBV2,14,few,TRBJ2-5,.,CASDPRRFQETQYF,TGTGCCAGCGACCCACGGAGGTTCCAAGAGACCCAGTACTTC
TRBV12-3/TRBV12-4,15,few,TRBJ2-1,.,CASSFGQGNYNEQFF,TGTGCCAGCAGTTTCGGTCAGGGGAACTACAATGAGCAGTTCTTC
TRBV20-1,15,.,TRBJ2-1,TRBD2,CSARTSGAVYNEQFF,TGCAGTGCTAGGACTAGCGGAGCAGTATACAATGAGCAGTTCTTC
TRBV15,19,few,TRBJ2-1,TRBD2,CATSRDWGSGRETYNEQFF,TGTGCCACCAGCAGAGACTGGGGTAGCGGGAGGGAAACCTACAATGAGCAGTTCTTC
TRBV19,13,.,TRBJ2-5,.,CASSASRGETQYF,TGTGCCAGTAGTGCTAGCCGCGGGGAGACCCAGTACTTC
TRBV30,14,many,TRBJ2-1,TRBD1,CAWSVTGVWNEQFF,TGTGCCTGGAGTGTGACAGGGGTTTGGAATGAGCAGTTCTTC
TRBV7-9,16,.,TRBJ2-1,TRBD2,CASSLGEGLAANEQFF,TGTGCCAGCAGCTTAGGAGAGGGGCTAGCGGCGAATGAGCAGTTCTTC
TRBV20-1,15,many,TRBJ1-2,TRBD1,CSGIVPGQGALGYTF,TGCAGTGGCATCGTACCGGGACAGGGGGCACTTGGCTACACCTTC
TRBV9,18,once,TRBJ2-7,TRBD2,CASSVRRLAGGSSYEQYF,TGTGCCAGCAGCGTAAGGAGACTAGCGGGGGGGAGCTCCTACGAGCAGTACTTC
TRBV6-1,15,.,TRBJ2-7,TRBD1,CASSEVGQGAYEQYF,TGTGCCAGCAGTGAAGTTGGACAGGGGGCCTACGAGCAGTACTTC
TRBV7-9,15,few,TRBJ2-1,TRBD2,CASSPPWTSGNEQFF,TGTGCCAGCAGCCCGCCCTGGACTAGCGGCAATGAGCAGTTCTTC
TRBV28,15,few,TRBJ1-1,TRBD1,CASSLRQGMNTEAFF,TGTGCCAGCAGTTTGAGACAGGGGATGAACACTGAAGCTTTCTTT
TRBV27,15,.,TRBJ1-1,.,CASSSSTGLDTEAFF,.
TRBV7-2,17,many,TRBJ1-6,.,CASSRDVFGQGDSPLHF,TGTGCCAGCAGCCGCGATGTCTTTGGGCAGGGAGATTCACCCCTCCACTTT
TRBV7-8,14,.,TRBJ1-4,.,CASSPGTVGGKLFF,TGTGCCAGCAGCCCCGGGACCGTCGGGGGAAAACTGTTTTTT
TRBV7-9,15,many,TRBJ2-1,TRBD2,CASSPLTSGNNEQFF,TGTGCCAGCAGCCCCTTGACTAGCGGGAACAATGAGCAGTTCTTC
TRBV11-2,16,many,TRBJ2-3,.,CASSLDQRSRTDTQYF,TGTGCCAGCAGCCTAGATCAGCGGAGCCGCACAGATACGCAGTATTTT
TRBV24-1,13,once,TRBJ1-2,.,CATSEFGGYGYTF,TGTGCCACCAGTGAGTTTGGAGGATATGGCTACACCTTC
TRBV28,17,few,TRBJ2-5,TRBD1,CASKVGPGQAEGETQYF,TGTGCCAGCAAAGTTGGGCCCGGACAGGCAGAGGGAGAGACCCAGTACTTC
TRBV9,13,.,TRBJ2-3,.,CASSFGRTDTQYF,TGTGCCAGCAGCTTCGGGCGCACAGATACGCAGTATTTT
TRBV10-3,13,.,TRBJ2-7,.,CAIRARNTYEQYF,TGTGCCATCAGAGCTAGGAATACCTACGAGCAGTACTTC
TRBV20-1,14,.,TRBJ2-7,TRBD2,CSARNSGRVYEQYF,TGCAGTGCTAGAAATAGCGGGAGAGTCTACGAGCAGTACTTC
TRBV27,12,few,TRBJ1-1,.,CASSLGNTEAFF,TGTGCCAGCAGTCTAGGGAACACTGAAGCTTTCTTT
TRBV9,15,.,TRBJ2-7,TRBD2,CASSVGLAGAYEQYF,TGTGCCAGCAGCGTAGGACTAGCGGGAGCCTACGAGCAGTACTTC
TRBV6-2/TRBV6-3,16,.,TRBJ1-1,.,CASSYGTGLQNTEAFF,TGTGCCAGCAGTTACGGTACGGGACTTCAGAACACTGAAGCTTTCTTT